This TCR beta chain was obtained from a study of T cell changes during pregnancy in multiple sclerosis. Germline CDR1 is LNHNV and CDR2 is YYDKDF (reference sequence). The V and J ends lost 4 bases and 4 bases respectively, with 7 bases between them. The CDR3 runs 12 residues. Produced via immunoSEQ multiplex PCR; TCRdb's table is partial and in-frame only. The sample includes 100,000 or so clones, 90% to 95% of them seen just once. Sequences were derived from peripheral blood, sampled after pregnancy. This TCR was recovered from a female donor with multiple sclerosis, enrolled in a pregnancy study. The rearrangement joins TRBV15 to TRBJ1-1, with unresolved D. DNA of the CDR3: TGTGCCACCAGCACGGGAGGCACTGAAGCTTTCTTT. It codes for CATSTGGTEAFF. The whole variable domain, filled in from reference TRBV15 and TRBJ1-1, reads DAMVIQNPRYQVTQFGKPVTLSCSQTLNHNVMYWYQQKSSQAPKLLFHYYDKDFNNEADTPDNFQSRRPNTSFCFLDIRSPGLGDTAMYLCATSTGGTEAFFGQGTRLTVV.